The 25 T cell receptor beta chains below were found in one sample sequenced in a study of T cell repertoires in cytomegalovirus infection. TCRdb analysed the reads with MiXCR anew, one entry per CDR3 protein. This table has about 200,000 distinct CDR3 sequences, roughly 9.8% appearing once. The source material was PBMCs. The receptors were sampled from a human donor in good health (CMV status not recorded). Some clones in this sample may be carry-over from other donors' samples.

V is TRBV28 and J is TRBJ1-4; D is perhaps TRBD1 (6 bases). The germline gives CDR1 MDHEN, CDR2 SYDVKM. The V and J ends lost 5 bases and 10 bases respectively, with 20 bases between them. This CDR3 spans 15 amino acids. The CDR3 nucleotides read TGTGCCAGCAGTACCTCAGGGGCGCCCGGGGGAAAACTGTTTTTT. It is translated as CASSTSGAPGGKLFF.

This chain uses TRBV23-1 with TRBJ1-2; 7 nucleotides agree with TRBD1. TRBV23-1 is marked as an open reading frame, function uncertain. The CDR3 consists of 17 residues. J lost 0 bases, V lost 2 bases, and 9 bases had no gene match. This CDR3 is CASSQPRQGRTNYGYTF. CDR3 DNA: TGCGCCAGCAGTCAACCGCGACAGGGAAGGACTAACTATGGCTACACCTTC.

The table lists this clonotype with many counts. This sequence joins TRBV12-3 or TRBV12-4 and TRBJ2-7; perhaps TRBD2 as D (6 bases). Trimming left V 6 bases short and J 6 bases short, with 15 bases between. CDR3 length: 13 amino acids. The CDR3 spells CASSPPGGFEQYF. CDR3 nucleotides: TGTGCCAGCAGCCCCCCCGGAGGGTTCGAGCAGTACTTC.

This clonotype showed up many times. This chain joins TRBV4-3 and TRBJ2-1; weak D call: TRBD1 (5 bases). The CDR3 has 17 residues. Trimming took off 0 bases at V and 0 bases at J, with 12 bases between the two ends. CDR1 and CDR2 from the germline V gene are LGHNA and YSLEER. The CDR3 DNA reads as TGCGCCAGCAGCCAAGATGGGGCGCCAAGCTCCTACAATGAGCAGTTCTTC. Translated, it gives CASSQDGAPSSYNEQFF.

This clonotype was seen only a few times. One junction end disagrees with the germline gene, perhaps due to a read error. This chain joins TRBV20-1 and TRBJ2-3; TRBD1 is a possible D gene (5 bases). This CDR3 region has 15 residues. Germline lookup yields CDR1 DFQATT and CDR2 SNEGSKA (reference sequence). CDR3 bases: TGCAGTGCTAGAGATACACAGGTCAGCACGGATACGCAGTATTTT. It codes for CSARDTQVSTDTQYF.

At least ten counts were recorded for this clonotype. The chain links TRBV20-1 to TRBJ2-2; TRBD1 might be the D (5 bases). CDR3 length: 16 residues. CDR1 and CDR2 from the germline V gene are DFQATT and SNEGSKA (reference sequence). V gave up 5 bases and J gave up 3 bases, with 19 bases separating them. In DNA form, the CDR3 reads TGCAGTGCTTCTTCGAAGGACACTTTTCACACCGGGGAGCTGTTTTTT. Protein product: CSASSKDTFHTGELFF.

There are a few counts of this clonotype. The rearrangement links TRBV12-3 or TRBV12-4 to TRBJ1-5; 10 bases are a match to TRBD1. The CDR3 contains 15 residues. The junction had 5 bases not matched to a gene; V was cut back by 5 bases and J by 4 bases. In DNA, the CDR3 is TGTGCCAGCAGTCCGGGACAGGGGACTAATCAGCCCCAGCATTTT. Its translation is CASSPGQGTNQPQHF.

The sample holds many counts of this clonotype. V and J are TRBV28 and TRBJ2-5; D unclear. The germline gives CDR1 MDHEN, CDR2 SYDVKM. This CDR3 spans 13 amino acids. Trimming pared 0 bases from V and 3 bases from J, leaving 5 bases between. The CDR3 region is CASSLWVEETQYF. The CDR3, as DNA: TGTGCCAGCAGTTTATGGGTGGAAGAGACCCAGTACTTC.

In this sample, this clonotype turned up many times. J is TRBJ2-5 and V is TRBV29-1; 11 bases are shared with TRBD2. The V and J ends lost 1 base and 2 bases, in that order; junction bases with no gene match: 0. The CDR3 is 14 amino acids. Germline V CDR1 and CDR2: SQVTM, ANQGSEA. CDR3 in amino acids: CSVEGLAGQETQYF. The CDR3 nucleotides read TGCAGCGTTGAAGGACTAGCGGGGCAAGAGACCCAGTACTTC.

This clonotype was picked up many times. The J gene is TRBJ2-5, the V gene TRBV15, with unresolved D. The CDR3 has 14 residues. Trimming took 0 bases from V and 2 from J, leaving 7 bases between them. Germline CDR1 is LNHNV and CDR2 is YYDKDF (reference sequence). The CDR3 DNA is TGTGCCACCAGCAGAGACTGGCCGCAAGAGACCCAGTACTTC. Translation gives CATSRDWPQETQYF.

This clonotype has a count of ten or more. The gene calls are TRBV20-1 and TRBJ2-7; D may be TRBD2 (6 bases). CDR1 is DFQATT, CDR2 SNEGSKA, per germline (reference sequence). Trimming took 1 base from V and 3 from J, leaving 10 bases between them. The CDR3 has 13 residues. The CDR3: CSARVGGVYEQYF. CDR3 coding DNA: TGCAGTGCTAGAGTAGGAGGGGTCTACGAGCAGTACTTC.

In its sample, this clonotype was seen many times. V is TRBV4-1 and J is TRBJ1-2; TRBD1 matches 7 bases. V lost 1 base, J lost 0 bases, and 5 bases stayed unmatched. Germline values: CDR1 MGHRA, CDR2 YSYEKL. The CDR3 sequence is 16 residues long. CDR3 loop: CASSQGGDRTNYGYTF. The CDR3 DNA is TGCGCCAGCAGCCAAGGCGGGGACAGAACTAACTATGGCTACACCTTC.

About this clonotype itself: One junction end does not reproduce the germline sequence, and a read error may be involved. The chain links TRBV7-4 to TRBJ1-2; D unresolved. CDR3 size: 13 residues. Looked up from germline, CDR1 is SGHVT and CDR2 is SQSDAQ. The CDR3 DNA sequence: TGTACCAGCAGCCGGACCGAGCGTGATGGCTACACCTTC. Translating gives CTSSRTERDGYTF.

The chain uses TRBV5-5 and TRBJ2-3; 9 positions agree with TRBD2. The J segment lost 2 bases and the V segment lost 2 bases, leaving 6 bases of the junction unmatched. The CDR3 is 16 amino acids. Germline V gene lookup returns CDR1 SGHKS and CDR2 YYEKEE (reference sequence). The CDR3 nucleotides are TGTGCCAGCAGCTTATCCGGGACTAGCAACACAGATACGCAGTATTTT. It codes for CASSLSGTSNTDTQYF.

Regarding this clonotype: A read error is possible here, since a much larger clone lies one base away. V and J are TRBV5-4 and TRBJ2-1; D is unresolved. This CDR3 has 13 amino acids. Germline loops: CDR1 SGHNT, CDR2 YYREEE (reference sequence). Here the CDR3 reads CASRLVAYNEQFF. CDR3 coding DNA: TGTGCCAGCAGATTGGTAGCCTACAATGAGCAGTTCTTC.

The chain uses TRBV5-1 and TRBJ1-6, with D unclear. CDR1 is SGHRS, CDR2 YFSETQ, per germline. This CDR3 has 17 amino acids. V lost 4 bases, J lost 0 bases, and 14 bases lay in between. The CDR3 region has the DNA TGCGCCAGCAGCAGCAGCAGTGAGAGCTCCTATAATTCACCCCTCCACTTT. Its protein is CASSSSSESSYNSPLHF.

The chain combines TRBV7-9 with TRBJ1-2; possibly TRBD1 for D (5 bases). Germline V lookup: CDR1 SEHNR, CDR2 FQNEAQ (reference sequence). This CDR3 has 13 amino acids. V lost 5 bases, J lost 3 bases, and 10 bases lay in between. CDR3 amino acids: CASSARVDYGYTF. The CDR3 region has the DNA TGTGCCAGCAGCGCCAGGGTCGACTATGGCTACACCTTC.

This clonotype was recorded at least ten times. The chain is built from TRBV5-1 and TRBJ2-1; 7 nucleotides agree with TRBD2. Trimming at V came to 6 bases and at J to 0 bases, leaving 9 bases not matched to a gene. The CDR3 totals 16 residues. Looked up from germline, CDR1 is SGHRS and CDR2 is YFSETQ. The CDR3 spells CASMHSGGGSYNEQFF. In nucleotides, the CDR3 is TGCGCCAGCATGCATAGCGGCGGGGGCTCCTACAATGAGCAGTTCTTC.

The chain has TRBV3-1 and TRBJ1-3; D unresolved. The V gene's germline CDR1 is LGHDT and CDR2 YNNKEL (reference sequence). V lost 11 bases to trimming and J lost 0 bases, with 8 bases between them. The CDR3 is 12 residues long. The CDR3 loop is CAAGSSGNTIYF. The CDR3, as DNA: TGTGCCGCCGGGAGCTCTGGAAACACCATATATTTT.

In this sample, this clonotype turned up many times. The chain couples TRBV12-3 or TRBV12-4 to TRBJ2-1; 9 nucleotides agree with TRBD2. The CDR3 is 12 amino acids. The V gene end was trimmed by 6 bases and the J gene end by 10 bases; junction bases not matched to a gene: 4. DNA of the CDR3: TGTGCCAGCAGCCTGGCGGGGGGGGAGCAGTTCTTC. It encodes CASSLAGGEQFF.

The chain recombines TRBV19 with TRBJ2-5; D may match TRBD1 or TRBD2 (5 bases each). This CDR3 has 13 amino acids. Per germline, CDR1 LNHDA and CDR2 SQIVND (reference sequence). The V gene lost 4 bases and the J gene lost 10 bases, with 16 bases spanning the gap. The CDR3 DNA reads TGTGCCAGTAGTACCCAAATAGGTGGGGGCCAGTACTTC. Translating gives CASSTQIGGGQYF.

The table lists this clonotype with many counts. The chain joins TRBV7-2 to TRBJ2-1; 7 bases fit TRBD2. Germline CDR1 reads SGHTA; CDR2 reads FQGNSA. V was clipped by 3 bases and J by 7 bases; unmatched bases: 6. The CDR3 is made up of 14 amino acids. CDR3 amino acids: CASSFNPGGNEQFF. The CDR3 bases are TGTGCCAGCAGCTTTAATCCGGGGGGTAATGAGCAGTTCTTC.

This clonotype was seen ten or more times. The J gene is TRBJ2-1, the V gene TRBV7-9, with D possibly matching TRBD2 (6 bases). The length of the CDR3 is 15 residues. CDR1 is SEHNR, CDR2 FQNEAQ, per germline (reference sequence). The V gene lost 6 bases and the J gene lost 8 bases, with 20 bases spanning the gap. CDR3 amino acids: CASRGGDRDFYEQFF. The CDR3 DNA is TGTGCCAGCAGGGGCGGGGATAGAGACTTCTATGAGCAGTTCTTC.

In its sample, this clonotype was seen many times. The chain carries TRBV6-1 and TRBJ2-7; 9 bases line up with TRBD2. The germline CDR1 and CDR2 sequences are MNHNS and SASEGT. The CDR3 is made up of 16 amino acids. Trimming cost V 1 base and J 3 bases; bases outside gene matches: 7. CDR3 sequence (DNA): TGTGCCAGCAGTGAAGAGGGGGAGACTAGCGGCTACGAGCAGTACTTC. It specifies CASSEEGETSGYEQYF.

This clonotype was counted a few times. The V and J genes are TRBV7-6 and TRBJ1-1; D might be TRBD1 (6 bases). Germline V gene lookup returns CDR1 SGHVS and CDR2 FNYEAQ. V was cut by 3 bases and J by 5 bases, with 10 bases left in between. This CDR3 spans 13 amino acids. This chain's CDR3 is CASSFGQTTEAFF. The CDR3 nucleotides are TGTGCCAGCAGCTTCGGACAGACAACTGAAGCTTTCTTT.